Here is one T cell receptor beta chain with its context. This sample is part of a study of blood T cell repertoires in COVID-19. Germline V lookup: CDR1 MNHEY, CDR2 SVGAGI. Trimming at V came to 0 bases and at J to 6 bases, leaving 8 bases not matched to a gene. The CDR3 is 16 residues long. Original processing methods: Counts of nucleated cells, estimated from reference gene primer amplification, were obtained. The method was immunoSEQ multiplex PCR; TCRdb's version includes in-frame clones alone and lacks a portion of them. V, J and clone size derive from that table, while D and trimming were established from the DNA sequence. The repertoire holds fewer than 500,000 clones, with approximately 90% as singletons.

Sample: peripheral blood. This TCR was recovered from a woman in her thirties with acute or convalescent COVID-19. The gene calls are TRBV6-5 and TRBJ2-3; TRBD2 matches at 8 bases. The CDR3 sequence: CASSYSQGSGGDTQYF. The CDR3 DNA is TGTGCCAGCAGTTACTCCCAGGGTTCGGGGGGGGATACGCAGTATTTT.